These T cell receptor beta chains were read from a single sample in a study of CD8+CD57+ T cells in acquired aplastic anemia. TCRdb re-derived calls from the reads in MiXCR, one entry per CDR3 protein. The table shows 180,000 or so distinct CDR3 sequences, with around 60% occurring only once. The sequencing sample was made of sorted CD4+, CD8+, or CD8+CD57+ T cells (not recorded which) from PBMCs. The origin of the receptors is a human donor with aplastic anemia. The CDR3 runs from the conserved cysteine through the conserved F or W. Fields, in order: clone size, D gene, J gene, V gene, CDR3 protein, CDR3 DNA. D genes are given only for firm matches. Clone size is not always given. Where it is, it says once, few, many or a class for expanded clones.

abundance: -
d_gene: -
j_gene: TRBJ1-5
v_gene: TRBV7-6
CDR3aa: CASSPGKGLSNQPQHF
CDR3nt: TGTGCCAGCAGCCCCGGCAAGGGACTGAGCAATCAGCCCCAGCATTTT

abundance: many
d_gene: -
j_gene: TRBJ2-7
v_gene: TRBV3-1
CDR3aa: CASSPTGLEQYF
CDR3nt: TGTGCCAGCAGCCCGACCGGACTGGAGCAGTACTTC

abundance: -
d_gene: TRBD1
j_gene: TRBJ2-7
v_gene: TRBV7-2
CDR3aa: CASSQDPGGYEQYF
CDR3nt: TGCGCCAGCAGCCAAGATCCAGGGGGCTACGAGCAGTACTTC

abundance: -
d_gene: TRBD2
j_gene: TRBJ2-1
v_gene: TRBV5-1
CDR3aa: CASQGLGDNEQFF
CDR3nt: TGCGCCAGCCAGGGACTAGGGGACAATGAGCAGTTCTTC

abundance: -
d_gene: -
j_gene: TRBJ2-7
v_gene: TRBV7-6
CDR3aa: CASSHREIGYEQYF
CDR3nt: TGTGCCAGCAGCCACAGGGAAATCGGCTACGAGCAGTACTTC

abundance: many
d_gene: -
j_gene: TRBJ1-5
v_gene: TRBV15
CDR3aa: CATSTRRDINQPQHF
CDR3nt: TGTGCCACCAGCACGCGAAGGGACATCAATCAGCCCCAGCATTTT

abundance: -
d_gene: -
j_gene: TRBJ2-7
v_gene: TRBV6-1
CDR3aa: CASSDVAAYEQYF
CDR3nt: TGTGCCAGCAGTGACGTGGCCGCCTACGAGCAGTACTTC

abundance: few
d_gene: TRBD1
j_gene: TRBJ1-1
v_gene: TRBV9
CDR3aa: CASSIGTGGFRTTEAFF
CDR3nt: TGTGCCAGCAGCATAGGGACAGGGGGATTCCGCACAACTGAAGCTTTCTTT

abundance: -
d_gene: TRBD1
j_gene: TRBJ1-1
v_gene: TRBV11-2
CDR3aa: CASSLGRGALYTEAFF
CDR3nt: TGTGCCAGCAGCTTGGGCAGGGGGGCCTTGTACACTGAAGCTTTCTTT

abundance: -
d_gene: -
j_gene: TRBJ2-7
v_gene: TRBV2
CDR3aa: CASRGDYFYEQYF
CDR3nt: TGTGCCAGCAGGGGCGACTATTTTTACGAGCAGTACTTC